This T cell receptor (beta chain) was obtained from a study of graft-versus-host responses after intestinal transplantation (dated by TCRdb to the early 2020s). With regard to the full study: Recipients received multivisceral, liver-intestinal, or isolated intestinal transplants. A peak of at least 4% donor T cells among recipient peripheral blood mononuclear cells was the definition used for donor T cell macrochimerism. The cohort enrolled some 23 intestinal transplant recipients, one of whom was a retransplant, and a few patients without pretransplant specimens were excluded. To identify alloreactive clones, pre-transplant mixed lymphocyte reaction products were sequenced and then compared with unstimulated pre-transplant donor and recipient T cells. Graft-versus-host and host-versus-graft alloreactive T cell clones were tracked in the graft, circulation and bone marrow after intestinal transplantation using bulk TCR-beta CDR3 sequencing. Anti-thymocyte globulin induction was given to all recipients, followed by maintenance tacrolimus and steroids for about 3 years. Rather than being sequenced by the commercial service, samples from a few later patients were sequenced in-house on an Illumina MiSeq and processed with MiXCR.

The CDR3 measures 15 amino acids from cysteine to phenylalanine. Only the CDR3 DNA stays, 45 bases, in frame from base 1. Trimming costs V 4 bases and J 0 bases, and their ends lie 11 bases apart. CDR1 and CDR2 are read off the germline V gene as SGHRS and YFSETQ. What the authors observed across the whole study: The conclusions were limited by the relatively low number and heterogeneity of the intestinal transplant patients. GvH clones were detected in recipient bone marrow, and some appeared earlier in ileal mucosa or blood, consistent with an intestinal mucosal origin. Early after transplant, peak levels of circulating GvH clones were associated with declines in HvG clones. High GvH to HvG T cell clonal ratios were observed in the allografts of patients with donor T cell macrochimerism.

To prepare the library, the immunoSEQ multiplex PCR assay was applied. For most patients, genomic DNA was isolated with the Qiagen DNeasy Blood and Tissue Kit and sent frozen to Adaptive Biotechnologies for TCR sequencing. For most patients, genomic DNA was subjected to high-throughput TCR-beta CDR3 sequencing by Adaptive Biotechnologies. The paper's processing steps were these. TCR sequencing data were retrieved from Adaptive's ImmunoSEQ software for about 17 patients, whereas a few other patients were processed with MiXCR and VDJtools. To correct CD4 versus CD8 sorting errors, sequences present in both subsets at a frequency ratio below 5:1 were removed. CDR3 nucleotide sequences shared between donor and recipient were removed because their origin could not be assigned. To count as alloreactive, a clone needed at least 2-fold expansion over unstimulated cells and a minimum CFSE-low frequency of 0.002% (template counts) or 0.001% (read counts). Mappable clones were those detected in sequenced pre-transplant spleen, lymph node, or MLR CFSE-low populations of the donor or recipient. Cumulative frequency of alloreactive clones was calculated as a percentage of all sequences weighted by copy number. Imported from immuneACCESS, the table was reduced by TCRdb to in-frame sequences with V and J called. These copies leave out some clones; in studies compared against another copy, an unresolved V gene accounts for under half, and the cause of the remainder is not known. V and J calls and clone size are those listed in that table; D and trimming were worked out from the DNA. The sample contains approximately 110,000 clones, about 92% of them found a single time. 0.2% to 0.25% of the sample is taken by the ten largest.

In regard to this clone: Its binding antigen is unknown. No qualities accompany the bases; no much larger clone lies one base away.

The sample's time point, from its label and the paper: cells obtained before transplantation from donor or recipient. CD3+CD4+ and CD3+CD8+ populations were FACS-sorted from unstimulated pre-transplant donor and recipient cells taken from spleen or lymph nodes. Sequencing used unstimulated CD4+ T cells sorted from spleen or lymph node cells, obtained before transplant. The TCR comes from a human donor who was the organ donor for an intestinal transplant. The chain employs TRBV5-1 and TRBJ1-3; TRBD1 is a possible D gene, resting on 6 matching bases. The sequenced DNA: TGCGCCAGCAGCCCGACAGGTCACTCTGGAAACACCATATATTTT. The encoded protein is CASSPTGHSGNTIYF. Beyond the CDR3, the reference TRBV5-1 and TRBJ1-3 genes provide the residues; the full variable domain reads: KAGVTQTPRYLIKTRGQQVTLSCSPISGHRSVSWYQQTPGQGLQFLFEYFSETQRNKGNFPGRFSGRQFSNSRSEMNVSTLELGDSALYLCASSPTGHSGNTIYFGEGSWLTVV.